The 25 T cell receptor beta chains below come from one sample, sequenced in a study of blood T cell repertoires in COVID-19 (dated by TCRdb to the early 2020s). Libraries came from the immunoSEQ multiplex PCR assay. Not all clones reach the TCRdb copy of this immuneACCESS table, which keeps in-frame sequences only. Checked studies attribute under half of the gap to unresolved V genes and leave the rest unexplained. Recorded for this sample are about 170,000 clones; roughly 84% of them occurred a single time. Approximately 10% of the sample lies in the top ten. The sample taken for sequencing was peripheral blood. The receptors were gathered from a man aged 70-80 years with active or convalescent COVID-19.

The V and J genes are TRBV19 and TRBJ2-2; 8 bases match TRBD1. Trimming took 7 bases from V and 7 from J; bases not matched to a gene: 11. This CDR3 has 15 amino acids. Germline values: CDR1 LNHDA, CDR2 SQIVND (reference sequence). For the CDR3, the DNA is TGTGCCAGTATCACCGGGCCAGGGGGCGGCGGGGAGCTGTTTTTT. Its translation: CASITGPGGGGELFF. The whole variable domain, filled in from reference TRBV19 and TRBJ2-2, reads DGGITQSPKYLFRKEGQNVTLSCEQNLNHDAMYWYRQDPGQGLRLIYYSQIVNDFQKGDIAEGYSVSREKKESFPLTVTSAQKNPTAFYLCASITGPGGGGELFFGEGSRLTVL.

This chain connects TRBV5-4 to TRBJ2-5; 7 bases agree with TRBD1. This CDR3 region has 14 residues. J gave up 3 bases and V 2 bases, and 4 bases lay outside the gene matches. Per germline, CDR1 SGHNT and CDR2 YYREEE (reference sequence). The CDR3 DNA sequence: TGTGCCAGCAGCTTACAGACAGGGAAAGAGACCCAGTACTTC. Translating gives CASSLQTGKETQYF. The full variable domain, completed using reference TRBV5-4 and TRBJ2-5, is ETGVTQSPTHLIKTRGQQVTLRCSSQSGHNTVSWYQQALGQGPQFIFQYYREEENGRGNFPPRFSGLQFPNYSSELNVNALELDDSALYLCASSLQTGKETQYFGPGTRLLVL.

The chain links TRBV5-1 to TRBJ2-1; possibly TRBD1 for D (6 bases). This CDR3 is built from 12 residues. V shed 3 bases and J shed 11 bases, with 12 bases lying between them. Per the germline V gene, CDR1 is SGHRS and CDR2 is YFSETQ. This CDR3 is CASSSSDSKQFF. CDR3 DNA sequence: TGCGCCAGCAGCTCATCGGACAGCAAGCAGTTCTTC.

The CDR3 DNA reads TGTGCCAGCAGTTCAGAAGGGACAGCAGGGAATTCACCCCTCCACTTT. Translating gives CASSSEGTAGNSPLHF. The rearrangement joins TRBV6-5 to TRBJ1-6; 7 bases match TRBD1. The length of the CDR3 is 16 residues. Germline CDR1 and CDR2: MNHEY and SVGAGI. The ends lost 4 bases at V and 7 bases at J; junction bases unmatched: 10.

In its sample, this clone was seen once. This chain connects TRBV6-1 to TRBJ1-1, with D possibly matching TRBD1 (6 bases). Germline lookup yields CDR1 MNHNS and CDR2 SASEGT. V was shortened by 2 bases and J by 3 bases, with 10 bases between the two germline ends. This CDR3 spans 14 amino acids. The CDR3 DNA reads TGTGCCAGCAGTGAAAGGGGGAGGGACACTGAAGCTTTCTTT. It is translated as CASSERGRDTEAFF.

The chain employs TRBV5-1 and TRBJ2-5, with 12 bases matching TRBD1. Trimming took 4 bases from V and 5 from J; bases not matched to a gene: 6. The CDR3 runs 15 residues. The germline V gene encodes CDR1 SGHRS and CDR2 YFSETQ. CDR3 sequence (DNA): TGCGCCAGCAGCCGGGACAGGGGGCTCGGGGAGACCCAGTACTTC. It encodes CASSRDRGLGETQYF.

CDR3 DNA sequence: TGTGCCAGCAGTCCCACCCGTCTTGGGAGTGGGGAGACCCAGTACTTC. It yields the protein CASSPTRLGSGETQYF. The chain employs TRBV27 and TRBJ2-5, with TRBD2 as a possible D gene (5 bases). V lost 5 bases, J lost 5 bases, and 21 bases lay in between. The V gene's germline CDR1 is MNHEY and CDR2 SMNVEV (reference sequence). CDR3 length equals 16 residues.

V is TRBV14 and J is TRBJ2-5; no clear D. The CDR3 covers 17 residues. Trimming removed 2 bases from V and 2 bases from J, with 18 bases in between. Germline V gives CDR1 SGHDN, CDR2 FVKESK. The CDR3 DNA follows: TGTGCCAGCAGCCAACCCAGGCCCGTACCGGTGCAAGAGACCCAGTACTTC. Amino acid sequence: CASSQPRPVPVQETQYF.

The rearrangement uses TRBV28 and TRBJ1-5, with D perhaps matching TRBD1 (5 bases). The CDR3 runs 14 residues. Trimming stripped 8 bases from V and 0 bases from J, with 11 bases between. From germline, CDR1 is MDHEN and CDR2 SYDVKM. The CDR3, as DNA: TGTGCCAGCTCGACAGTTTATAGCAATCAGCCCCAGCATTTT. It codes for CASSTVYSNQPQHF. Filled out from reference TRBV28 and TRBJ1-5, the complete variable domain reads DVKVTQSSRYLVKRTGEKVFLECVQDMDHENMFWYRQDPGLGLRLIYFSYDVKMKEKGDIPEGYSVSREKKERFSLILESASTNQTSMYLCASSTVYSNQPQHFGDGTRLSIL.

V and J are TRBV5-1 and TRBJ2-2; D is undetermined. V was clipped by 0 bases and J by 1 base, with 4 bases between them. CDR1 SGHRS and CDR2 YFSETQ come from the germline V gene. The CDR3 runs 14 residues. The CDR3 DNA follows: TGCGCCAGCAGCTTGGTCATGAACACCGGGGAGCTGTTTTTT. Its protein product is CASSLVMNTGELFF.

This clone was counted once. J is TRBJ1-4 and V is TRBV11-2, with 9 bases identical to TRBD1. The CDR3 covers 14 residues. With V trimmed by 3 bases and J by 8 bases, 4 bases remained unmatched. Looked up from germline, CDR1 is SGHAT and CDR2 is FQNNGV. The DNA for the CDR3 is TGTGCCAGCAGCTTGGGACAGGGAGGGGAAAAACTGTTTTTT. It translates to CASSLGQGGEKLFF.

The V call is TRBV28, the J call TRBJ2-1; 9 bases are shared with TRBD2. The CDR3 covers 15 residues. Per the germline V gene, CDR1 is MDHEN and CDR2 is SYDVKM. V lost 3 bases to trimming and J lost 8 bases; unmatched junction nucleotides: 8. The DNA for the CDR3 is TGTGCCAGCAGTTTCCAGCTAGCGGGAAGCGATGAGCAGTTCTTC. The encoded protein is CASSFQLAGSDEQFF.

This CDR3 reads CASSRRAGRTDTQYF. In nucleotides, the CDR3 is TGTGCCAGCAGCAGAAGAGCGGGACGAACAGATACGCAGTATTTT. This chain connects TRBV9 to TRBJ2-3; TRBD2 aligns across 7 bases. The CDR3 has 15 amino acids. V trimming: 4 bases; J trimming: 3 bases; junction bases outside the gene matches: 8. Germline values: CDR1 SGDLS, CDR2 YYNGEE.

The rearrangement uses TRBV5-6 and TRBJ1-2; D uncertain. CDR1 is SGHDT and CDR2 is YYEEEE in the germline V gene. CDR3 length: 14 residues. The ends were cut back, 4 bases at V and 1 base at J, with 11 bases in the middle. CDR3 region: CASSTLLVNYGYTF. DNA of the CDR3: TGTGCCAGCAGCACCCTGTTAGTTAACTATGGCTACACCTTC. The full variable domain, completed using reference TRBV5-6 and TRBJ1-2, is DAGVTQSPTHLIKTRGQQVTLRCSPKSGHDTVSWYQQALGQGPQFIFQYYEEEERQRGNFPDRFSGHQFPNYSSELNVNALLLGDSALYLCASSTLLVNYGYTFGSGTRLTVV.

This chain connects TRBV27 to TRBJ2-7, with D possibly being TRBD1 (6 bases). The CDR3 is 14 residues long. Per the germline V gene, CDR1 is MNHEY and CDR2 is SMNVEV (reference sequence). V gave up 4 bases and J gave up 2 bases, with 12 bases separating them. DNA of the CDR3: TGTGCCAGCAGTTCGAACAGGGAAGCCTACGAGCAGTACTTC. Its translation: CASSSNREAYEQYF.

This chain connects TRBV14 to TRBJ2-1, with 7 bases matching TRBD1. The CDR3 loop spans 13 amino acids. Per the germline V gene, CDR1 is SGHDN and CDR2 is FVKESK. J gave up 7 bases and V 6 bases, and 6 bases lay outside the gene matches. Here the CDR3 reads CASSPQQGNEQFF. The CDR3 nucleotides are TGTGCCAGCAGTCCCCAACAGGGGAATGAGCAGTTCTTC.

V usage is TRBV5-4 and J usage is TRBJ2-7, with D uncertain. This CDR3 contains 13 residues. Germline CDR1 and CDR2: SGHNT and YYREEE (reference sequence). Trimming stripped 5 bases from V and 1 base from J, with 10 bases between. The CDR3 nucleotides are TGTGCCAGCAGTTCGTTCGGTTCCTACGAGCAGTACTTC. It translates to CASSSFGSYEQYF. Full variable domain (outside the CDR3, taken from reference TRBV5-4 and TRBJ2-7): ETGVTQSPTHLIKTRGQQVTLRCSSQSGHNTVSWYQQALGQGPQFIFQYYREEENGRGNFPPRFSGLQFPNYSSELNVNALELDDSALYLCASSSFGSYEQYFGPGTRLTVT.

The V call is TRBV2, the J call TRBJ1-4; D possibly corresponds to TRBD1 (6 bases). The CDR3 is made up of 15 amino acids. CDR1 is SNHLY and CDR2 is FYNNEI in the germline V gene. The V end lost 7 bases, the J end lost 5 bases, and 17 bases lay between the germline ends. CDR3 nucleotides: TGTGCCAGCACTAACTCGGGGGGGCGGAATGAAAAACTGTTTTTT. Translated, it gives CASTNSGGRNEKLFF.

The chain combines TRBV19 with TRBJ1-4, with D tentatively TRBD1 (5 bases). Germline CDR1 and CDR2: LNHDA and SQIVND (reference sequence). The CDR3 has 16 amino acids. The germline V and J ends were trimmed by 4 bases and 4 bases, with 16 bases remaining between them. The CDR3 region has the DNA TGTGCCAGTAGTAGAAGAGGAAAAGGGGATAATGAAAAACTGTTTTTT. Its protein is CASSRRGKGDNEKLFF. Based on the CDR3 plus reference TRBV19 and TRBJ1-4, the full variable domain is DGGITQSPKYLFRKEGQNVTLSCEQNLNHDAMYWYRQDPGQGLRLIYYSQIVNDFQKGDIAEGYSVSREKKESFPLTVTSAQKNPTAFYLCASSRRGKGDNEKLFFGSGTQLSVL.

The chain has TRBV19 and TRBJ2-2; D gene unclear. V lost 8 bases and J 1 base, leaving 8 bases between the germline ends. The CDR3 consists of 13 residues. Germline V gives CDR1 LNHDA, CDR2 SQIVND (reference sequence). CDR3 protein: CASGRLNTGELFF. CDR3 sequence (DNA): TGTGCCAGTGGAAGACTGAACACCGGGGAGCTGTTTTTT.

The chain links TRBV5-5 to TRBJ2-7; D may be TRBD2 (5 bases). CDR1 SGHKS and CDR2 YYEKEE come from the germline V gene (reference sequence). This CDR3 comprises 13 residues. V lost 1 base to trimming and J lost 7 bases, with 12 bases between them. CDR3 bases: TGTGCCAGCAGCTTGCGTCCTGCGGGTGAGCAGTACTTC. Amino acid sequence: CASSLRPAGEQYF.

The chain joins TRBV28 to TRBJ1-6; 7 bases are a match to TRBD1. The ends lost 8 bases at V and 2 bases at J; junction bases unmatched: 6. This CDR3 is built from 15 residues. Germline-derived CDR1 and CDR2 are MDHEN and SYDVKM. CDR3 DNA sequence: TGTGCCAGCCGACAGGGCGTCACCTATAATTCACCCCTCCACTTT. Protein: CASRQGVTYNSPLHF.

This clone was found once. CDR3 loop: CSARGGSSNTEAFF. CDR3 coding DNA: TGCAGCGCCCGAGGGGGCAGCTCGAACACTGAAGCTTTCTTT. This chain connects TRBV29-1 to TRBJ1-1; 7 nucleotides line up with TRBD1. Germline-derived CDR1 and CDR2 are SQVTM and ANQGSEA. The CDR3 sequence is 14 residues long. V was clipped by 7 bases and J by 1 base; unmatched bases: 9.

The rearrangement uses TRBV18 and TRBJ1-2, with 7 bases fitting TRBD1. Germline V gene lookup returns CDR1 KGHSH and CDR2 LQKENI. Trimming removed 5 bases from V and 8 bases from J; junction bases left unmatched: 5. The CDR3 has 12 residues. The CDR3 reads CASSSQGKGYTF. CDR3 DNA sequence: TGTGCCAGCTCATCACAGGGGAAGGGCTACACCTTC.

The V gene is TRBV5-1, the J gene TRBJ1-4; D ambiguous. CDR3 size: 14 residues. Germline CDR1 and CDR2: SGHRS and YFSETQ. V was clipped by 4 bases and J by 4 bases, with 11 bases between them. Here the CDR3 reads CASSPGGSNEKLFF. CDR3 sequence (DNA): TGCGCCAGCAGCCCGGGAGGGAGTAATGAAAAACTGTTTTTT.